This T cell receptor (beta chain) stems from a study of blood T cells in healthy people across ages. Study-level points and caveats: TCR beta diversity per million T cells fell roughly linearly with age.

With a J-beta primer mix and a sample-barcoded 5' primer, a second PCR ran about 7 to 11 cycles. Tags on each cDNA molecule came from a template-switch adaptor with 12 random nucleotides. Sequencing of every sample gave 2.5 million or more CDR3-containing paired-end reads. TCRdb re-called the 5' RACE reads through MiXCR, storing one row per CDR3 protein. The sample shows 780,000 or so distinct CDR3 sequences, around 50% of them seen only once. In regard to this clonotype: What it binds is unknown.

The germline V gene encodes CDR1 SQVTM and CDR2 ANQGSEA. J was trimmed by 4 bases and V by 6 bases; bases with no gene match: 10. The CDR3 loop spans 14 amino acids. V gene TRBV29-1 combines with J gene TRBJ2-3; 7 bases match TRBD2. Sequenced: blood. The receptor comes from a man in his forties in good health. The DNA for the CDR3 is TGCAGCGTAGAAAAGACGGCGGGGGCAGATACGCAGTATTTT. Translated: CSVEKTAGADTQYF.